This is a list of T cell receptor beta chains from one sample in a study of blood T cell repertoires in COVID-19. Measured with immunoSEQ multiplex PCR; TCRdb has only the in-frame clones, and not every one. The sample has 150,000 to 200,000 clones; 86% are singletons. The sample comprised PBMCs or T cells enriched from blood (not recorded which). The receptors here all came from a woman in her thirties who had recovered from COVID-19. The CDR3 runs from the conserved cysteine through the conserved F or W. The order of the fields is D gene, J gene, V gene, clone size, CDR3 DNA, CDR3 protein. A D gene is named only where the DNA matches it firmly. Size is stated for part of the rows, as once, few or many counts, or as a class when the clone is expanded.

>NA|TRBJ1-2|TRBV24-1|few
TGTGCCACCAGTGATCCGAACGGAGAGACTAACTATGGCTACACCTTC
CATSDPNGETNYGYTF
>NA|TRBJ1-3|TRBV27|NA
TGTGCCAGCAGTTTCGAACTCCTAGACAGGTCTGGAAACACCATATATTTT
CASSFELLDRSGNTIYF
>NA|TRBJ1-5|TRBV28|NA
TGTGCCAGCAGTCCGTCACAGGGTGGAAATCAGCCCCAGCATTTT
CASSPSQGGNQPQHF
>TRBD1|TRBJ2-2|TRBV10-1|NA
TGCGCCAGCAGTGAGACGGACAGGGGGCGAGGCGGGGAGCTGTTTTTT
CASSETDRGRGGELFF
>TRBD1|TRBJ1-4|TRBV2|few
TGTGCCAGCAGCTGGGACAGGGGTAATGAAAAACTGTTTTTT
CASSWDRGNEKLFF
>NA|TRBJ1-5|TRBV28|NA
TGTGCCAGCAGTTTATGGCAGGATAGCAATCAGCCCCAGCATTTT
CASSLWQDSNQPQHF
>NA|TRBJ1-2|TRBV3-1/TRBV3-2|NA
TGTGCCAGCAACGAGGCTCCGGGGGGCGCTAGCGGCTACACCTTC
CASNEAPGGASGYTF
>TRBD2|TRBJ2-7|TRBV6-5|NA
TGTGCCAGCAGTTTCTTAGCGGGATCCGACTCCTACGAGCAGTACTTC
CASSFLAGSDSYEQYF
>TRBD1|TRBJ1-1|TRBV5-1|NA
TGCGCCAGCGGGAAAGGGGGCGCGGACACTGAAGCTTTCTTT
CASGKGGADTEAFF
>TRBD2|TRBJ2-7|TRBV28|NA
TGTGCCAGCAGTTCCCCGAAGATTAGACTAGCGTCGTCCTACGAGCAGTACTTC
CASSSPKIRLASSYEQYF
>TRBD2|TRBJ2-1|TRBV24-1|NA
TGTGCCACCAGTGACCCGGGACTAGCGGCCTACAATGAGCAGTTCTTC
CATSDPGLAAYNEQFF
>TRBD2|TRBJ2-7|TRBV7-8|NA
TGTGCCAGCAGCCTCGAGCTTGCGGGAGGGGTCTACGAGCAGTACTTC
CASSLELAGGVYEQYF
>NA|TRBJ1-1|TRBV3-1/TRBV3-2|NA
TGTGCCAGCAGCCAAGATAGCGGTAGCGACTCTGAAGCTTTCTTT
CASSQDSGSDSEAFF
>TRBD2|TRBJ2-7|TRBV20-1|NA
TGCAGTGCTAGTTATGGGGCGGGAGGTACCTACGAGCAGTACTTC
CSASYGAGGTYEQYF
>TRBD2|TRBJ2-7|TRBV18|NA
TGTGCCAGCTCACAGGGTAGCGGGTCTTCCTACGAGCAGTACTTC
CASSQGSGSSYEQYF
>TRBD1|TRBJ1-1|TRBV27|NA
TGTGCCAGCAGTTTGGCCTCCGGGACAGGTAAAAAAGCTTTCTTT
CASSLASGTGKKAFF
>NA|TRBJ1-5|TRBV25-1|NA
TGTGCCAGCAGTTGGGCCGGTCACAATCAGCCCCAGCATTTT
CASSWAGHNQPQHF
>NA|TRBJ2-7|TRBV21-1|NA
TGTGCCAGGAGGACCCCCCCCCGCGATGGCAGGGGCCACGAGCAGTACTTC
CARRTPPRDGRGHEQYF
>TRBD1|TRBJ1-5|TRBV4-1|NA
TGCGCCAGCAGCCAAGATCCGCGGACAGGGATTTATCAGCCCCAGCATTTT
CASSQDPRTGIYQPQHF
>NA|TRBJ2-2|TRBV28|NA
TGTGCCAGCAGTCATAGGGGGTTTGGCGGGGAGCTGTTTTTT
CASSHRGFGGELFF
>NA|TRBJ2-1|TRBV7-2|once
TGTGCCAGCAGCTCCCGGGACTTTTCCTACAATGAGCAGTTCTTC
CASSSRDFSYNEQFF
>TRBD1|TRBJ1-3|TRBV7-9|NA
TGTGCCAGCAGCTTAGGGGGACAGTCGCACTCTGGAAACACCATATATTTT
CASSLGGQSHSGNTIYF
>NA|TRBJ1-1|TRBV30|NA
TGTGCCTGGAGTAGGATCGGGGGCACTGAAGCTTTCTTT
CAWSRIGGTEAFF
>NA|TRBJ1-1|TRBV19|NA
TGTGCCAGTAGCCTGAGACAGAACACTGAAGCTTTCTTT
CASSLRQNTEAFF
>TRBD1|TRBJ1-6|TRBV9|NA
TGTGCCAGCAGCGTAGCGACAGGGGCATATTCACCCCTCCACTTT
CASSVATGAYSPLHF
>NA|TRBJ2-3|TRBV2|NA
TGTGCCAGCAGTTCCGGCGTTAGCGGCCGCACAGATACGCAGTATTTT
CASSSGVSGRTDTQYF
>TRBD1|TRBJ1-5|TRBV6-6|NA
TGTGCCAGCAGCCTCACAGGGGGGGGCAATCAGCCCCAGCATTTT
CASSLTGGGNQPQHF
>TRBD2|TRBJ2-1|TRBV7-9|NA
TGTGCCAGCAGCTGGGGACTAGCGGGAAAAACGAGCTCCTACAATGAGCAGTTCTTC
CASSWGLAGKTSSYNEQFF
>TRBD1|TRBJ2-5|TRBV6-1|once
TGTGCCAGCAGTGGACAGGGTTTGAGACTGAGGGACGGCCAGTACTTC
CASSGQGLRLRDGQYF
>NA|TRBJ2-7|TRBV21-1|NA
TGTGCCAGCAGCGTGGGACTAGCGGGTTACGAGCAGTACTTC
CASSVGLAGYEQYF
>TRBD2|TRBJ2-2|TRBV4-1|NA
TGCGCCAGCAGCCTAGGGACTAGCGGGAGTACCACCGGGGAGCTGTTTTTT
CASSLGTSGSTTGELFF
>NA|TRBJ2-2|TRBV5-4|NA
TGTGCCAGCAGCTTCGACCACAACAGGGTTCCCACCCTTAACACCGGGGAGCTGTTTTTT
CASSFDHNRVPTLNTGELFF
>TRBD2|TRBJ2-1|TRBV9|once
TGTGCCAGCAGCGGCGGGACTAGCGGGAGTTCAAATGAGCAGTTCTTC
CASSGGTSGSSNEQFF
>TRBD1|TRBJ1-4|TRBV7-8|NA
TGTGCCAGCAGCTTAGTGGGGTCTCCCCCACAGGGGAAGAATGAAAAACTGTTTTTT
CASSLVGSPPQGKNEKLFF
>TRBD2|TRBJ2-1|TRBV6-1|few
TGTGCCAGCAGTGAAGTTAGCGGGAGCTCCTACAATGAGCAGTTCTTC
CASSEVSGSSYNEQFF
>NA|TRBJ2-6|TRBV2|once
TGTGCCAGCAGCCAAACAGGGCCCCCCATCTCTGGGGCCAACGTCCTGACTTTC
CASSQTGPPISGANVLTF
>NA|TRBJ2-7|TRBV5-4|NA
TGTGCCAGCAGCTTTGGTACTCGCGAGCAGTACTTC
CASSFGTREQYF
>TRBD1|TRBJ1-2|TRBV2|NA
TGTGCCAGCAGCGAAGGGACAGGGGGTCCCTATGGCTACACCTTC
CASSEGTGGPYGYTF
>NA|TRBJ2-1|TRBV11-2|NA
TGTGCCAGCAGGTCGGGTATGGGTCTCCTCAATGAGCAGTTCTTC
CASRSGMGLLNEQFF
>TRBD1|TRBJ2-1|TRBV29-1|NA
TGCAGCGTTGGACAGGGGGGGGATGAGCAGTTCTTC
CSVGQGGDEQFF
>TRBD1|TRBJ1-4|TRBV5-1|NA
TGCGCCAGCAGCTTGTGGACAGGTGAAAAACTGTTTTTT
CASSLWTGEKLFF
>TRBD2|TRBJ2-3|TRBV7-8|NA
TGTGCCAGCAGCTTAATGGGGGGGGGTCTGATCGGAGATACGCAGTATTTT
CASSLMGGGLIGDTQYF
>TRBD1|TRBJ1-2|TRBV28|few
TGTGCCAGCAGCCCCATTGGACAGGGGGCCACCATCTATGGCTACACCTTC
CASSPIGQGATIYGYTF
>NA|TRBJ1-2|TRBV30|NA
TGTGCCTGGAGTGTGGGGGCCGATGGCTACACCTTC
CAWSVGADGYTF
>NA|TRBJ2-1|TRBV7-9|NA
TGTGCCAGCAGTCATCTGGGAGGTGGGATGGCCAATGAGCAGTTCTTC
CASSHLGGGMANEQFF
>TRBD1|TRBJ1-1|TRBV25-1|once
TGTGCCAGCAGTGATCCCGGGACAGGGTATGAAGCTTTCTTT
CASSDPGTGYEAFF
>TRBD1|TRBJ2-7|TRBV30|NA
TGTGCCTGGAGTGTAGGACAGGGGGCGCAAGAGCAGTACTTC
CAWSVGQGAQEQYF
>TRBD1|TRBJ1-4|TRBV4-2|NA
TGTGCCAGCAGCCAAGGGGACAGAACAACTAATGAAAAACTGTTTTTT
CASSQGDRTTNEKLFF
>TRBD1|TRBJ1-4|TRBV15|NA
TGTGCCACCAGCAGGGACGGGACAGGAAATGAAAAACTGTTTTTT
CATSRDGTGNEKLFF
>NA|TRBJ2-7|TRBV2|once
TGTGCCAGCAGTTATGATACCTCTAGTTACGAGCAGTACTTC
CASSYDTSSYEQYF
>TRBD1|TRBJ1-1|TRBV28|once
TGTGCCAGCAGCGGCGATTTACAGGGGACTGAAGCTTTCTTT
CASSGDLQGTEAFF
>NA|TRBJ2-5|TRBV11-3|once
TGTGCCAGCAGCTTTAGCCAGGGTGAAGAGACCCAGTACTTC
CASSFSQGEETQYF
>NA|TRBJ2-1|TRBV25-1|once
TGTGCCAGCAGTGAATCTGGCAGGGGAACCTACAATGAGCAGTTCTTC
CASSESGRGTYNEQFF
>TRBD2|TRBJ2-3|TRBV25-1|NA
TGTGCCAGCGCCAGACTAGCGGGACTCACAGATACGCAGTATTTT
CASARLAGLTDTQYF
>TRBD2|TRBJ2-3|TRBV7-3|once
TGTGCCAGCAGCTTAATGGCTAGCGGGAGTACAGATACGCAGTATTTT
CASSLMASGSTDTQYF
>NA|TRBJ1-4|TRBV5-6|NA
TGTGCCAGCAGCCCCGGCGGGGCGGGGATACATAATGAAAAACTGTTTTTT
CASSPGGAGIHNEKLFF
>TRBD2|TRBJ2-1|TRBV29-1|once
TGCAGCGTTGATAGGCGGGAGCAAGCGTTCTTC
CSVDRREQAFF
>TRBD2|TRBJ2-3|TRBV3-1/TRBV3-2|NA
TGTGCCAGCAGCCAAAGCGGGAGAACGACAGATACGCAGTATTTT
CASSQSGRTTDTQYF
>NA|TRBJ2-3|TRBV2|NA
TGTGCCAGCTTACATAGGGGGATAACAGATACGCAGTATTTT
CASLHRGITDTQYF